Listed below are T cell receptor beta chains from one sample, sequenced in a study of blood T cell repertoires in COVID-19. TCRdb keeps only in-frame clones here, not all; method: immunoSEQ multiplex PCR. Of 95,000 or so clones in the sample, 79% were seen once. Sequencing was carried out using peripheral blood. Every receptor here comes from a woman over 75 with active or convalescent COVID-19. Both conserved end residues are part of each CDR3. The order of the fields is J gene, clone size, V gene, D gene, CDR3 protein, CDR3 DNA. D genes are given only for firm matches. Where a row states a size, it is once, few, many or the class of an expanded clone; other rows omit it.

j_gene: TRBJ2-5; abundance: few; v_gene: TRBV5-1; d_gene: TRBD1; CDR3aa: CASSLEGAVRETQYF; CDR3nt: TGCGCCAGCAGCTTGGAGGGGGCGGTGAGAGAGACCCAGTACTTC
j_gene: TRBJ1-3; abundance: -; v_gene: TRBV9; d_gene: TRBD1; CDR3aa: CASSPGTGHSGNTIYF; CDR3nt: TGTGCCAGCAGCCCAGGGACAGGGCACTCTGGAAACACCATATATTTT
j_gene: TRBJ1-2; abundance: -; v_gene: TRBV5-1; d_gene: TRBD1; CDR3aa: CASSLGQGEGYTF; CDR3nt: TGTGCCAGCAGCTTGGGACAGGGGGAAGGCTACACCTTC
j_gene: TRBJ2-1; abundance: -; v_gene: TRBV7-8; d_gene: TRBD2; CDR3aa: CASGLTGGWYNEQFF; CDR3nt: TGTGCCAGCGGTCTCACGGGAGGTTGGTACAATGAGCAGTTCTTC
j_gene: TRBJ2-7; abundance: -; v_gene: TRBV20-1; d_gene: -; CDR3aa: CSARPRREQYF; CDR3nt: TGCAGTGCTAGGCCGAGGAGGGAGCAGTACTTC
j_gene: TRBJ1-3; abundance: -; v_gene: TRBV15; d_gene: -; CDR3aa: CATSRGFGQLGNTIYF; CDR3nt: TGTGCCACCAGCAGGGGGTTTGGACAGCTTGGAAACACCATATATTTT
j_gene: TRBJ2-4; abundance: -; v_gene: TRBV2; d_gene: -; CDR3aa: CASSGPGTKNIQYF; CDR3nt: TGTGCCAGCAGTGGGCCAGGGACCAAAAACATTCAGTACTTC
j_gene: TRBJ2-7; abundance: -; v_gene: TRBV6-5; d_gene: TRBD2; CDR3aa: CASSIGRGYEQYF; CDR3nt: TGTGCCAGCAGCATCGGGAGGGGCTACGAGCAGTACTTC
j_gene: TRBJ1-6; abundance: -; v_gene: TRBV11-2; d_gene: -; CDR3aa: CASSLEPGGNSPLHF; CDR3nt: TGTGCCAGCAGCTTAGAGCCGGGGGGAAATTCACCCCTCCACTTT
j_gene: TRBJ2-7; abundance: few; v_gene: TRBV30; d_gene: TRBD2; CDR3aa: CAWSWERDDEQYF; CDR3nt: TGTGCCTGGAGTTGGGAGCGGGACGACGAGCAGTACTTC